This is a list of T cell receptor beta chains from one sample in a study of immune characterization of retroperitoneal liposarcoma. A single record per CDR3 protein comes from TCRdb applying MiXCR to the PCR reads. The profile shows roughly 9,300 distinct CDR3 sequences, roughly 35% of them singletons. What was sequenced was tumor tissue. The receptor source for this set is a male donor with retroperitoneal liposarcoma. CDR3s include the opening cysteine and the closing phenylalanine or tryptophan. Each record gives: J gene, D gene, clone size, V gene, CDR3 protein, CDR3 DNA. A D gene is named only where the DNA matches it firmly. The size field is filled for only some rows; it gives once, few, many or a size class.

TRBJ2-7 . . TRBV12-3/TRBV12-4 CASSLTLYYEQYF TGTGCCAGCAGTTTGACCCTTTACTACGAGCAGTACTTC
TRBJ2-7 . . TRBV6-6 CASGPSAKQYF TGTGCCAGCGGGCCTAGCGCCAAGCAGTACTTC
TRBJ2-1 . . TRBV27 CASSPRQGGAYNEQFF TGTGCCAGCAGTCCTCGGCAGGGGGGCGCCTACAATGAGCAGTTCTTC
TRBJ2-5 TRBD2 . TRBV6-2/TRBV6-3 CASSYWAGAQQTQYF TGTGCCAGCAGTTACTGGGCGGGAGCCCAACAGACCCAGTACTTC
TRBJ2-3 . . TRBV25-1 CASSEWDTQYF TGTGCCAGCAGTGAATGGGATACGCAGTATTTT
TRBJ2-7 . medium-sized TRBV6-1 CASSTGHTLYEQYF TGTGCCAGCAGTACCGGACATACCCTCTACGAGCAGTACTTC
TRBJ2-1 . . TRBV6-6 CASSYPTGRGDNEQFF TGTGCCAGCAGTTACCCAACGGGACGAGGGGACAATGAGCAGTTCTTC
TRBJ2-3 TRBD2 few TRBV24-1 CATSVGRETDTQYF TGTGCCACCAGTGTGGGGCGGGAGACAGATACGCAGTATTTT
TRBJ2-1 . . TRBV6-6 CASSYSKFNHPLQFF TGTGCCAGCAGTTACTCGAAGTTCAACCACCCCTTACAGTTCTTC
TRBJ2-1 . . TRBV7-2 CASSFEVQETQFF TGTGCCAGCAGCTTCGAAGTACAAGAGACCCAGTTCTTC
TRBJ2-1 . . TRBV6-1 CASGRTASSYNEQFF TGTGCCAGCGGCCGGACCGCGAGCTCCTACAATGAGCAGTTCTTC
TRBJ2-1 . . TRBV6-5 CASSQGGEQFF TGTGCCAGCAGTCAGGGGGGTGAGCAGTTCTTC
TRBJ1-5 . . TRBV7-2 CASSRAGRNQPQHF TGTGCCAGTTCGAGGGCAGGGCGTAATCAGCCCCAGCATTTT
TRBJ2-3 TRBD1 . TRBV28 CASSPPRGQGPFRYF TGTGCCAGCAGCCCGCCTCGGGGACAGGGCCCGTTCCGGTACTTC
TRBJ1-5 . few TRBV6-1 CASTAFNQPQHF TGTGCCAGCACTGCCTTCAATCAGCCCCAGCATTTT
TRBJ2-1 TRBD1 . TRBV28 CASSRIGTALYNEQFF TGTGCCAGCAGTCGGATCGGGACAGCTCTCTACAATGAGCAGTTCTTC
TRBJ2-1 . few TRBV6-1 CASSVGTAGHYNEQFF TGTGCCAGCAGTGTTGGTACGGCGGGACATTACAATGAGCAGTTCTTC
TRBJ2-1 TRBD2 . TRBV7-1 CASSYPPLRGVVSYEQFF TGTGCCAGCAGCTACCCCCCTTTGCGGGGGGTCGTATCCTACGAGCAGTTCTTC
TRBJ2-1 TRBD2 few TRBV7-7 CASSQPGSGVYYEQFF TGTGCTAGCAGCCAACCGGGTAGCGGGGTCTACTACGAGCAGTTCTTC